A single sample gave rise to the 5 T cell receptor beta chains below, sequenced in a study of blood T cells in healthy people across ages (dated by TCRdb to between 2015 and 2017). Preparation of the library involved 5' RACE. Data came from an Illumina HiSeq 2500. A second about 7 to 12 cycle PCR used a sample-barcoded 5' primer and a J-beta primer mix. TCRdb cleaned the public reads at Q25 with fastp, built clones with MiXCR and kept in-frame beta chains. Duplicate CDR3 protein sequences are folded into a single record with the most common DNA and genes. The sample table contains 2 million or so distinct CDR3 sequences; only one count was recorded for about 50% of them. In total, the top ten clones hold 2.1% of the sample. The specimen was blood. The receptors were sampled from a middle-aged woman in good health.

This clonotype has only a few counts. The gene calls are TRBV9 and TRBJ2-3; 7 bases fit TRBD2. V gave up 3 bases and J gave up 4 bases; unmatched junction bases: 2. The germline gives CDR1 SGDLS, CDR2 YYNGEE. The CDR3 covers 13 residues. This CDR3 reads CASSASGADTQYF. The CDR3 DNA reads TGTGCCAGCAGCGCCAGCGGGGCAGATACGCAGTATTTT.

The chain couples TRBV28 to TRBJ2-7, with 9 bases fitting TRBD1. This CDR3 contains 17 residues. Germline CDR1 and CDR2: MDHEN and SYDVKM. Germline trimming cut 6 bases from V and 1 base from J; bases unmatched to any gene: 13. CDR3 sequence reads: CASRKMTGTGFSYEQYF. For the CDR3, the DNA is TGTGCCAGCAGAAAAATGACCGGGACAGGGTTTTCCTACGAGCAGTACTTC. Based on the CDR3 plus reference TRBV28 and TRBJ2-7, the full variable domain is DVKVTQSSRYLVKRTGEKVFLECVQDMDHENMFWYRQDPGLGLRLIYFSYDVKMKEKGDIPEGYSVSREKKERFSLILESASTNQTSMYLCASRKMTGTGFSYEQYFGPGTRLTVT.

This sequence joins TRBV6-2 or TRBV6-3 and TRBJ2-7; D is perhaps TRBD1 (7 bases). Germline-derived CDR1 and CDR2 are MNHEY and SVGEGT. This CDR3 is 15 amino acids long. Trimming took off 4 bases at V and 3 bases at J, with 16 bases between the two ends. CDR3 nucleotides: TGTGCCAGCAGTTCCCGACAGGGACTGGACTACGAGCAGTACTTC. Its protein product is CASSSRQGLDYEQYF.

The table lists this clonotype with a few counts. The chain employs TRBV20-1 and TRBJ2-1, with TRBD2 matching 8 bases. Germline V CDR1 and CDR2: DFQATT, SNEGSKA (reference sequence). CDR3 length: 14 amino acids. The J segment lost 3 bases and the V segment lost 6 bases, leaving 7 bases of the junction unmatched. The CDR3 loop reads CSASDGGVYNEQFF. CDR3 bases: TGCAGTGCCTCAGACGGGGGGGTCTACAATGAGCAGTTCTTC.

The rearrangement joins TRBV5-1 to TRBJ2-7, with 9 bases identical to TRBD1. The CDR3 has 18 amino acids. CDR1 and CDR2 (germline): SGHRS, YFSETQ. Unmatched junction bases numbered 14, after V lost 0 bases and J lost 4 bases. The CDR3 coding sequence is TGCGCCAGCAGCTTGGCGGGACTGCCGGGACAGGGCGTTTACGAGCAGTACTTC. Its translation: CASSLAGLPGQGVYEQYF.